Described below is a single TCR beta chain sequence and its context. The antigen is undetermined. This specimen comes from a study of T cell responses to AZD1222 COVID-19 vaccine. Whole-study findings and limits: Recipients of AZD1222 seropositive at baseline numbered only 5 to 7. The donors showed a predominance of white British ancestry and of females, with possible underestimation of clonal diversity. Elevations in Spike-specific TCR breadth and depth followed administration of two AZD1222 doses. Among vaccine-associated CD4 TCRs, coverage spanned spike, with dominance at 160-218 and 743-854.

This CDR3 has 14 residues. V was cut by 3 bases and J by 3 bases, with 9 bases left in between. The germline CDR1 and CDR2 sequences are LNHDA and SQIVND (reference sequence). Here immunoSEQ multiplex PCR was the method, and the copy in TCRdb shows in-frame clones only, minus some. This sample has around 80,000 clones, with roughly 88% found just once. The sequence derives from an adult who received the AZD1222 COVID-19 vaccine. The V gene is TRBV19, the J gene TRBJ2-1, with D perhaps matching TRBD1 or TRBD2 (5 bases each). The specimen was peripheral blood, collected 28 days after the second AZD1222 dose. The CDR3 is CASSILGDYNEQFF. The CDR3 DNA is TGTGCCAGTAGTATTTTGGGGGACTACAATGAGCAGTTCTTC.